These 18 T cell receptor beta chains share one sample of origin, sequenced in a study of cytomegalovirus exposure and HLA in healthy donors. PCR used 60 Vbeta primers and 13 Jbeta primers. Assay used: immunoSEQ multiplex PCR; TCRdb lists only in-frame clones, some missing. Altogether 90,000 to 120,000 clones are present, approximately 84% being singletons, with the ten largest covering 2% to 2.5%. What was sequenced was PBMCs. The receptors shown here come from a man aged 25-40 years in good health and CMV-seronegative.

V is TRBV4-1 and J is TRBJ2-5; 7 bases match TRBD2. CDR3 length: 16 residues. Germline CDR1 reads MGHRA; CDR2 reads YSYEKL. V lost 1 base to trimming and J lost 9 bases; unmatched junction nucleotides: 14. The CDR3 DNA sequence: TGCGCCAGCAGCCAAGTTTTAATAGCGGGCCCCGCGGCCCAGTACTTC. It encodes CASSQVLIAGPAAQYF.

The chain recombines TRBV4-2 with TRBJ1-2; D is unclear. V was clipped by 1 base and J by 4 bases, with 4 bases between them. This CDR3 is 12 amino acids long. Germline V gene sequence: CDR1 LGHNA, CDR2 YNFKEQ. CDR3 sequence reads: CASSQATYGYTF. Written as DNA, the CDR3 is TGTGCCAGCAGCCAAGCTACCTATGGCTACACCTTC.

The rearrangement uses TRBV6-5 and TRBJ1-2; 10 nucleotides agree with TRBD1. V trimming: 6 bases; J trimming: 7 bases; junction bases outside the gene matches: 11. This CDR3 comprises 15 residues. CDR1 is MNHEY, CDR2 SVGAGI, per germline. CDR3 sequence (DNA): TGTGCCAGCAGCCAAGGACAGGGGGGTTCGGCTGGCTACACCTTC. Encoded protein: CASSQGQGGSAGYTF.

The gene calls are TRBV7-2 and TRBJ1-1; D is undetermined. CDR1 is SGHTA, CDR2 FQGNSA, per germline. The CDR3 sequence is 13 residues long. V was clipped by 5 bases and J by 7 bases, with 14 bases between them. The CDR3 loop is CASSPRGRIEAFF. Written as DNA, the CDR3 is TGTGCCAGCAGCCCCCGAGGCAGAATTGAAGCTTTCTTT. The full variable domain, rest sourced from reference TRBV7-2 and TRBJ1-1, is GAGVSQSPSNKVTEKGKDVELRCDPISGHTALYWYRQSLGQGLEFLIYFQGNSAPDKSGLPSDRFSAERTGGSVSTLTIQRTQQEDSAVYLCASSPRGRIEAFFGQGTRLTVV.

The J gene is TRBJ2-3, the V gene TRBV11-2, with 7 bases aligning to TRBD2. In germline, CDR1 is SGHAT, CDR2 FQNNGV. This CDR3 contains 14 residues. Trimming cost V 2 bases and J 6 bases; bases outside gene matches: 5. The CDR3 sequence: CASSLQSGMDTQYF. The CDR3 DNA reads TGTGCCAGCAGCTTACAAAGCGGGATGGATACGCAGTATTTT.

The rearrangement joins TRBV30 to TRBJ2-2; the D gene is possibly TRBD1 (7 bases). V was pared by 2 bases and J by 5 bases, with 15 bases between. Germline-derived CDR1 and CDR2 are GTSNPN and SVGIG (reference sequence). This CDR3 has 15 amino acids. Written as DNA, the CDR3 is TGTGCCTGGAGTCGAGGAGGGGGCGCGACCGGGGAGCTGTTTTTT. It yields the protein CAWSRGGGATGELFF.

This clone was observed a single time. The DNA for the CDR3 is TGTGCCAGCAGCTTTACAGGGGGGGGAACTGAAGCTTTCTTT. Translating gives CASSFTGGGTEAFF. The rearrangement uses TRBV7-9 and TRBJ1-1, with TRBD1 matching 8 bases. The CDR3 has 14 amino acids. With V trimmed by 3 bases and J by 5 bases, 5 bases remained unmatched. CDR1 and CDR2 from the germline V gene are SEHNR and FQNEAQ (reference sequence). Together with reference TRBV7-9 and TRBJ1-1, the CDR3 gives the full variable domain: DTGVSQNPRHKITKRGQNVTFRCDPISEHNRLYWYRQTLGQGPEFLTYFQNEAQLEKSRLLSDRFSAERPKGSFSTLEIQRTEQGDSAMYLCASSFTGGGTEAFFGQGTRLTVV.

V gene TRBV7-2 combines with J gene TRBJ2-3, with 12 bases matching TRBD1. There are 16 residues in the CDR3. Germline CDR1 and CDR2: SGHTA and FQGNSA. Trimming took 5 bases from V and 5 from J; bases not matched to a gene: 8. CDR3 residues: CASSISGTGGEDTQYF. Written as DNA, the CDR3 is TGTGCCAGCAGCATCTCCGGGACAGGGGGCGAAGATACGCAGTATTTT.

This chain connects TRBV10-3 to TRBJ2-5, with 7 bases that match TRBD1. This CDR3 contains 14 residues. V dropped 11 bases and J dropped 5; count of bases not matched to a gene: 14. CDR1 and CDR2 from the germline V gene are ENHRY and SYGVKD. The CDR3 coding sequence is TGTGCCGTTTCCCCGACAGGGACGGGTGAGACCCAGTACTTC. Amino acids: CAVSPTGTGETQYF.

The chain employs TRBV27 and TRBJ2-1, with D tentatively TRBD2 (5 bases). V dropped 8 bases and J dropped 0 bases, with 14 bases sitting between them. This CDR3 spans 15 amino acids. The V gene's germline CDR1 is MNHEY and CDR2 SMNVEV (reference sequence). In nucleotides, the CDR3 is TGTGCCAGCGGTCGACTGGGGAGCTCCTACAATGAGCAGTTCTTC. Its protein is CASGRLGSSYNEQFF.

The chain employs TRBV25-1 and TRBJ2-5, with TRBD1 matching 11 bases. From germline, CDR1 is MGHDK and CDR2 SYGVNS. This CDR3 is 16 amino acids long. V lost 10 bases and J lost 3; bases outside the gene matches: 13. CDR3 sequence: CATSDRGRGSEETQYF. In nucleotides, the CDR3 is TGTGCCACCTCGGACAGGGGGCGCGGATCGGAAGAGACCCAGTACTTC.

This sequence joins TRBV29-1 and TRBJ2-5; TRBD1 aligns across 11 bases. V gave up 4 bases and J gave up 9 bases; unmatched junction bases: 4. The CDR3 runs to 12 residues. The germline gives CDR1 SQVTM, CDR2 ANQGSEA. CDR3 DNA: TGCAGCGTTGGGGAGGGACAGGGGGCCCAGTACTTC. Translation: CSVGEGQGAQYF.

This chain uses TRBV19 with TRBJ2-2; unclear D gene. The CDR3 is made up of 13 amino acids. The germline V gene has CDR1 LNHDA and CDR2 SQIVND (reference sequence). Between the trimmed V and J ends, which lost 3 bases and 6 bases, there was a span of 8 bases. The CDR3 region has the DNA TGTGCCAGTAGTATCGGGTGGGCCGGGGAGCTGTTTTTT. This gives the protein CASSIGWAGELFF.

CDR3 DNA sequence: TGCGCCAGCAGCCAGGCCGCCTTCACTAGCGGGGGGTACAATGAGCAGTTCTTC. Its protein product is CASSQAAFTSGGYNEQFF. V and J are TRBV4-1 and TRBJ2-1; 12 bases are shared with TRBD2. CDR1 is MGHRA and CDR2 is YSYEKL in the germline V gene. Trimming cost V 3 bases and J 4 bases; bases outside gene matches: 10. The CDR3 length is 18 residues.

This chain joins TRBV4-1 and TRBJ2-1; 7 bases fit TRBD2. The CDR3 runs to 17 residues. Looked up from germline, CDR1 is MGHRA and CDR2 is YSYEKL. V shed 5 bases and J 3 bases; nucleotides not matched to a gene: 13. In DNA, the CDR3 is TGCGCCAGCAGCACACCCTCGCCAGCGGGGCTCTACAATGAGCAGTTCTTC. This encodes CASSTPSPAGLYNEQFF.

This chain uses TRBV5-8 with TRBJ1-4; no reliable D call. This CDR3 contains 10 residues. The germline V gene has CDR1 SGHTS and CDR2 YDEGEE. V was shortened by 7 bases and J by 13 bases, with 11 bases between the two germline ends. The CDR3 here is CASARGRLFF. CDR3 nucleotide sequence: TGTGCCAGCGCTCGTGGTAGACTGTTTTTT. Using reference TRBV5-8 and TRBJ1-4 for the parts outside the CDR3, the full variable domain is EAGVTQSPTHLIKTRGQQATLRCSPISGHTSVYWYQQALGLGLQFLLWYDEGEERNRGNFPPRFSGRQFPNYSSELNVNALELEDSALYLCASARGRLFFGSGTQLSVL.

This chain uses TRBV2 with TRBJ2-7, with D possibly being TRBD1 (6 bases). Germline lookup yields CDR1 SNHLY and CDR2 FYNNEI. The CDR3 has 14 residues. Trimming removed 5 bases at V and 4 bases at J, with 15 bases between. The CDR3 nucleotides are TGTGCCAGCAGTCAAACCGGGACATCATACGAGCAGTACTTC. It yields the protein CASSQTGTSYEQYF.

Only one count was recorded for this clone. The chain combines TRBV2 with TRBJ2-3; D remains ambiguous. Germline loops: CDR1 SNHLY, CDR2 FYNNEI. V was trimmed by 7 bases and J by 6 bases, leaving 8 bases between them. This CDR3 has 11 amino acids. CDR3 nucleotides: TGTGCCAGCATATCCGGGGATACGCAGTATTTT. Its protein product is CASISGDTQYF.